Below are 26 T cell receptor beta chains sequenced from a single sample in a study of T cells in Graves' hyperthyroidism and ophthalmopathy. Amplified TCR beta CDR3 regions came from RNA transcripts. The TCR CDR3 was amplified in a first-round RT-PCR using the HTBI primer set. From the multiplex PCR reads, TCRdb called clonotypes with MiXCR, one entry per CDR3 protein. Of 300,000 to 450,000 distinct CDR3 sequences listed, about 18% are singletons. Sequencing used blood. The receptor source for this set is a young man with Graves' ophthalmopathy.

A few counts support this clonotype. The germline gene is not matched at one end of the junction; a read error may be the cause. CDR3 sequence: CATPLDYF. The CDR3 DNA sequence: TGTGCCACCCCTCTGGACTATTTT. The gene calls are TRBV24-1 and TRBJ1-5; D gene uncertain. CDR3 length: 8 amino acids. Germline assignment: CDR1 KGHDR and CDR2 SFDVKD.

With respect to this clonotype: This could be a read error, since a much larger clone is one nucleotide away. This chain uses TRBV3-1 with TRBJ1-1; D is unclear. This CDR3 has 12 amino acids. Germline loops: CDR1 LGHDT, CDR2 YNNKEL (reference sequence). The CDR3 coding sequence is TGTACCAGCAGTTCGAGGGACACTGAAGCTTTCTTT. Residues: CTSSSRDTEAFF.

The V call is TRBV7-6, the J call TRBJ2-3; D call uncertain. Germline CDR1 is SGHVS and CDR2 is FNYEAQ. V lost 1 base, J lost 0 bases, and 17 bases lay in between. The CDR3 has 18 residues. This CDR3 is CASSLVPGPTISTDTQYF. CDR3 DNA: TGTGCCAGCAGCTTAGTTCCCGGCCCTACCATTAGCACAGATACGCAGTATTTT.

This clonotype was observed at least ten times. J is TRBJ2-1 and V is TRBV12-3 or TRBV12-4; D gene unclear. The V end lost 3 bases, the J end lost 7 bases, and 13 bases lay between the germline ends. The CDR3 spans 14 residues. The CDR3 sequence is CASSFEFHSNEQFF. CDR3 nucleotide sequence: TGTGCCAGCAGTTTTGAGTTCCACAGTAATGAGCAGTTCTTC.

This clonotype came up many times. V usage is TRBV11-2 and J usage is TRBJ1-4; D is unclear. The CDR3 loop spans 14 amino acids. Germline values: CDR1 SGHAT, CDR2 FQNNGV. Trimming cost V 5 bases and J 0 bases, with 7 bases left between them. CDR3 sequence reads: CASSDHSTNEKLFF. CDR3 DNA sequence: TGTGCCAGCAGCGATCACTCAACTAATGAAAAACTGTTTTTT.

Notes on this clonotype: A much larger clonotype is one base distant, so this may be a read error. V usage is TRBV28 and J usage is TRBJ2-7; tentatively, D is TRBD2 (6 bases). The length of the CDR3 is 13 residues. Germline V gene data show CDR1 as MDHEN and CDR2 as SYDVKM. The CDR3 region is CVSSLSLSGEQYF. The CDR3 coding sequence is TGTGTCAGCAGTTTATCCCTCAGCGGGGAGCAGTACTTC.

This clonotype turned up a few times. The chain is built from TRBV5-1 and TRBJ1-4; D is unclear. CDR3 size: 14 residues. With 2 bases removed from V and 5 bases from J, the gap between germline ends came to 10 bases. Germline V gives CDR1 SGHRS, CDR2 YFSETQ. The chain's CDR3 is CASSLRGENEKLFF. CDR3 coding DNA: TGCGCCAGCAGCTTAAGAGGAGAAAATGAAAAACTGTTTTTT.

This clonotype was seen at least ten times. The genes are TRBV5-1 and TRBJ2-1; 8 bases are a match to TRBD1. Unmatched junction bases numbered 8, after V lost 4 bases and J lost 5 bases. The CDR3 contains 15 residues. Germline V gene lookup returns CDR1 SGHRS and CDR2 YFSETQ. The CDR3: CASSLQGTGNNEQFF. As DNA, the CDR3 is TGCGCCAGCAGCCTCCAAGGGACAGGTAACAATGAGCAGTTCTTC.

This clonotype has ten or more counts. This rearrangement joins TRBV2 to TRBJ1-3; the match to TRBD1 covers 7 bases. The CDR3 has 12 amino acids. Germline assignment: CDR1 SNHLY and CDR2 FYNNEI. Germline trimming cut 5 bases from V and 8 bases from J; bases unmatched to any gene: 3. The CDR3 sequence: CASSSTGDTIYF. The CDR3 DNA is TGTGCCAGCAGTAGTACAGGGGACACCATATATTTT.

For the CDR3, the DNA is TGCGCCAGCAGCTCCCTGACTAGCGGGGACTACAATGAGCAGTTCTTC. It is translated as CASSSLTSGDYNEQFF. V gene TRBV5-1 combines with J gene TRBJ2-1, with 11 bases lining up with TRBD2. The CDR3 sequence is 16 residues long. After removal of 3 bases from V and 3 bases from J, the junction contained 5 bases not matched to a gene. Germline V gene data show CDR1 as SGHRS and CDR2 as YFSETQ.

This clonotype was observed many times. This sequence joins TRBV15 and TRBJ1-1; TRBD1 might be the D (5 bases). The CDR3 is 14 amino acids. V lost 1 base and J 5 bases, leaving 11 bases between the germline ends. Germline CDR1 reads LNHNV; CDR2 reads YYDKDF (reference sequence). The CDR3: CATSRVQGETEAFF. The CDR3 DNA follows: TGTGCCACCAGCAGAGTTCAGGGAGAAACTGAAGCTTTCTTT.

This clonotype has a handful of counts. DNA of the CDR3: TGTGCCAGCAGCTTTAACGGCGGGAGGGAGGCTGAAGCTTTCTTT. Residues: CASSFNGGREAEAFF. The chain employs TRBV5-6 and TRBJ1-1; D uncertain. The germline V and J ends were trimmed by 2 bases and 6 bases, with 17 bases remaining between them. The germline V gene encodes CDR1 SGHDT and CDR2 YYEEEE. This CDR3 contains 15 residues.

The CDR3 DNA is TGTGCCGCCCGAGACAGGGGGCTTGAAGCTTTCTTT. Amino acids: CAARDRGLEAFF. V gene TRBV2 combines with J gene TRBJ1-1; 10 nucleotides match TRBD1. V lost 11 bases to trimming and J lost 7 bases; unmatched junction nucleotides: 7. Germline loops: CDR1 SNHLY, CDR2 FYNNEI. This CDR3 is built from 12 residues. Full variable domain (remainder filled in from reference TRBV2 and TRBJ1-1): EPEVTQTPSHQVTQMGQEVILRCVPISNHLYFYWYRQILGQKVEFLVSFYNNEISEKSEIFDDQFSVERPDGSNFTLKIRSTKLEDSAMYFCAARDRGLEAFFGQGTRLTVV.

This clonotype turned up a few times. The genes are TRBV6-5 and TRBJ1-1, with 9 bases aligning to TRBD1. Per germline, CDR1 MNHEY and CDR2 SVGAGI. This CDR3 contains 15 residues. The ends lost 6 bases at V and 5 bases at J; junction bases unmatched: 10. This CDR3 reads CASSGPDRGGTEAFF. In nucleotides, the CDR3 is TGTGCCAGCAGCGGCCCGGACAGGGGAGGAACTGAAGCTTTCTTT.

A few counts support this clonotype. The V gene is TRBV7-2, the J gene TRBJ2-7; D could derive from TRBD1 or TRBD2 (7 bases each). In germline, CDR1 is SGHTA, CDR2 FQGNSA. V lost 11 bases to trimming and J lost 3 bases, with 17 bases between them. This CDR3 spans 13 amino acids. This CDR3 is CASRAGQSYEQYF. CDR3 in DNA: TGTGCCTCCAGAGCGGGACAGAGCTACGAGCAGTACTTC.

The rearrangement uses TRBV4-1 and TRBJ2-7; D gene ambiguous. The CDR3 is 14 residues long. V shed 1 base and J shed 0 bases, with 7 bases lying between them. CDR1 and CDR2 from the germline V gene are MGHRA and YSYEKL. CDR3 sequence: CASSQGYTSYEQYF. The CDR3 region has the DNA TGCGCCAGCAGCCAAGGGTACACCTCCTACGAGCAGTACTTC.

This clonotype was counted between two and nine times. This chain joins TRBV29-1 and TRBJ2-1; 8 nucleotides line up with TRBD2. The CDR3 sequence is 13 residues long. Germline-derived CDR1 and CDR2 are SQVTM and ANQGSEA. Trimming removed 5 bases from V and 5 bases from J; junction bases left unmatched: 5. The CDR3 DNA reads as TGCAGCGTTTGGCGGGGGGACAACAATGAGCAGTTCTTC. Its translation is CSVWRGDNNEQFF.

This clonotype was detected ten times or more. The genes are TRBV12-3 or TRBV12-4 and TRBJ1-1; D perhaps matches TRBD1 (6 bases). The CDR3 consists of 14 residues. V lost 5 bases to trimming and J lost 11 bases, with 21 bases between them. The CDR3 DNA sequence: TGTGCCAGCAGTCTTTGGTGGGAGGGGGTGTCGGCTTTCTTT. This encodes CASSLWWEGVSAFF.

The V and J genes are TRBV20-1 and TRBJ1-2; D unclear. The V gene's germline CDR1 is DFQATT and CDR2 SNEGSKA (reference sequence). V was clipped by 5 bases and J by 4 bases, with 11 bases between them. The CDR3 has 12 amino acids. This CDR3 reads CSADPGIYGYTF. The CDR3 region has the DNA TGCAGTGCTGATCCAGGTATCTATGGCTACACCTTC.

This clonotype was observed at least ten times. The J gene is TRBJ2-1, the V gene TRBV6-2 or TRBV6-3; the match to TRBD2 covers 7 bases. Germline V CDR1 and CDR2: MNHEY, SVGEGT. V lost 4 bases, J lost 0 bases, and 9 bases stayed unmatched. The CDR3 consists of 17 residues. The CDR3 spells CASSSPKRGSSYNEQFF. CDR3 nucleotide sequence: TGTGCCAGCAGTTCCCCCAAGCGGGGATCCTCCTACAATGAGCAGTTCTTC.

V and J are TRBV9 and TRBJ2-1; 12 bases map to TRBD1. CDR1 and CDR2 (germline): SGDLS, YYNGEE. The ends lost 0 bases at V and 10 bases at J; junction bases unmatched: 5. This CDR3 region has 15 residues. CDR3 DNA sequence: TGTGCCAGCAGCGTAGCGGGACAGGGGGCTGGGGAGCAGTTCTTC. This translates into CASSVAGQGAGEQFF.

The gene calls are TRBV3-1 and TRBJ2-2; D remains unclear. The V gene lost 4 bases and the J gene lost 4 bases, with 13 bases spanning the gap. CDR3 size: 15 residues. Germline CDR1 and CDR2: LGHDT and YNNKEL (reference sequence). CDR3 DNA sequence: TGTGCCAGCAGCCTCGTTCTGTGGGGCACCGGGGAGCTGTTTTTT. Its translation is CASSLVLWGTGELFF.

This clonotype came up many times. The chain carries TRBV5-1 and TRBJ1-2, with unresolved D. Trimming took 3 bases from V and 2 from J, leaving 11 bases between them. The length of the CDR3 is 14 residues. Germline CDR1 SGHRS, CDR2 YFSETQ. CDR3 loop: CASSSLGGNYGYTF. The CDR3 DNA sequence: TGCGCCAGCAGCTCCCTAGGAGGGAACTATGGCTACACCTTC.

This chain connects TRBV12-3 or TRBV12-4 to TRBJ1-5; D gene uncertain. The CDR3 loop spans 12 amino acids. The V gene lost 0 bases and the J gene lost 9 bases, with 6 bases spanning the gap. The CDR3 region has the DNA TGTGCCAGCAGTTTAGCATATGGGCCCCAGCATTTT. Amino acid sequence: CASSLAYGPQHF.

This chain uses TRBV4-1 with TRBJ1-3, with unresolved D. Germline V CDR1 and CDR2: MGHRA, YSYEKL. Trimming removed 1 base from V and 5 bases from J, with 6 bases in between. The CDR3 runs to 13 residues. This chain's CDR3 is CASSQVVRNTIYF. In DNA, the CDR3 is TGCGCCAGCAGCCAAGTGGTGAGAAACACCATATATTTT.

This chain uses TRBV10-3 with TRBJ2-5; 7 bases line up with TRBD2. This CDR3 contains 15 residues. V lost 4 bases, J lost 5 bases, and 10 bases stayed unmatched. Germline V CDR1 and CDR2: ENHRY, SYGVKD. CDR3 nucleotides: TGTGCCATCAGTGTGCGGAGCGGGGAAGGGGAGACCCAGTACTTC. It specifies CAISVRSGEGETQYF.